This TCR beta chain appears in the sequencing data of a study of OX40 agonist ivuxolimab in advanced cancers. Study details: Prior therapy, whether anti-PD-1, anti-PD-L1 or anti-CTLA-4, was allowed, and under 50% had some. Two patients with cutaneous melanoma and one with hepatocellular carcinoma, three in total, showed partial responses.

The method was immunoSEQ multiplex PCR; TCRdb's version includes in-frame clones alone and lacks a portion of them. This sample has 65,000 to 85,000 clones, with more than 85% found just once. V was trimmed by 2 bases and J by 5 bases, leaving 15 bases between them. The CDR3 loop spans 15 amino acids. CDR1 is SGHVS and CDR2 is FQNEAQ in the germline V gene. The sample in question was CD4+ or CD8+ T cells sorted from blood, obtained in a trial of the OX40 agonist ivuxolimab. The chain uses TRBV7-8 and TRBJ2-5; D is perhaps TRBD2 (6 bases). The receptor was derived from an adult with an advanced solid tumor such as melanoma, head and neck, liver or kidney cancer. The CDR3 DNA reads as TGTGCCAGCAGCTTACCGGAGGGAGATTTTGAGACCCAGTACTTC. Translated, it gives CASSLPEGDFETQYF.